Listed here are 5 T cell receptor beta chains from one sample, sequenced in a study of shared clonotypes between healthy human individuals (dated by TCRdb to about 2020). Libraries came from the immunoSEQ multiplex PCR assay. TCRdb re-hosts the immuneACCESS table, in-frame sequences only. Its copies lack some clones; in the studies checked, an unresolved V gene accounts for under half of them, and the cause for the rest is not known. The sample table records about half a million clones; around four fifths of these occur just once. The ten largest make up about 12% of the sample. The sequenced sample consisted of PBMCs. These receptors were taken from a middle-aged woman in good health. Some clones in this sample may be carry-over from other donors' samples.

With respect to this clone: One junction end does not reproduce the germline sequence, and a read error may be involved. This specimen includes other DNA sequences encoding the same CDR3. The chain has TRBV28 and TRBJ1-4; D remains unclear. CDR1 is MDHEN and CDR2 is SYDVKM in the germline V gene. The CDR3 runs 15 residues. CDR3 sequence (DNA): TGTGCCAGCAGCCGTGCAGAAGTGTCTAATGAAAAACTATTTTTT. It translates to CASSRAEVSNEKLFF.

As to this clone: The sample has other DNA sequences that encode this CDR3 too. The chain is built from TRBV30 and TRBJ2-3; no clear D gene. This CDR3 contains 11 residues. Trimming cost V 4 bases and J 8 bases, with 10 bases left between them. Germline loops: CDR1 GTSNPN, CDR2 SVGIG (reference sequence). The CDR3 spells CAWKPVGTQYF. DNA for the CDR3: TGTGCCTGGAAACCCGTTGGTACGCAGTATTTT.

By sample fraction, this clone is medium-sized. This sample also contains other DNA sequences that code for the same CDR3. The chain couples TRBV4-3 to TRBJ2-5, with 8 bases lining up with TRBD1. Germline V gene sequence: CDR1 LGHNA, CDR2 YSLEER. V trimming: 0 bases; J trimming: 5 bases; junction bases outside the gene matches: 8. The CDR3 sequence is 16 residues long. CDR3 in amino acids: CASSQEAGTGGETQYF. CDR3 sequence (DNA): TGCGCCAGCAGCCAAGAAGCCGGGACAGGCGGTGAGACCCAGTACTTC.

The chain couples TRBV28 to TRBJ2-7, with D unresolved. CDR1 is MDHEN and CDR2 is SYDVKM in the germline V gene. V was pared by 1 base and J by 1 base, with 11 bases between. The CDR3 covers 15 residues. The CDR3 DNA sequence: TGTGCCAGCAGTTTATATGCACAGCGATCCTACGAGCAGTACTTC. Translating it yields CASSLYAQRSYEQYF.

The V gene is TRBV18, the J gene TRBJ2-1; 9 bases are a match to TRBD1. Germline V lookup: CDR1 KGHSH, CDR2 LQKENI. V shed 0 bases and J 6 bases; nucleotides not matched to a gene: 9. The CDR3 totals 17 residues. CDR3 nucleotide sequence: TGTGCCAGCTCACCACCGGCGGGACAGGGTTGGGGCAATGAGCAGTTCTTC. Its protein is CASSPPAGQGWGNEQFF.